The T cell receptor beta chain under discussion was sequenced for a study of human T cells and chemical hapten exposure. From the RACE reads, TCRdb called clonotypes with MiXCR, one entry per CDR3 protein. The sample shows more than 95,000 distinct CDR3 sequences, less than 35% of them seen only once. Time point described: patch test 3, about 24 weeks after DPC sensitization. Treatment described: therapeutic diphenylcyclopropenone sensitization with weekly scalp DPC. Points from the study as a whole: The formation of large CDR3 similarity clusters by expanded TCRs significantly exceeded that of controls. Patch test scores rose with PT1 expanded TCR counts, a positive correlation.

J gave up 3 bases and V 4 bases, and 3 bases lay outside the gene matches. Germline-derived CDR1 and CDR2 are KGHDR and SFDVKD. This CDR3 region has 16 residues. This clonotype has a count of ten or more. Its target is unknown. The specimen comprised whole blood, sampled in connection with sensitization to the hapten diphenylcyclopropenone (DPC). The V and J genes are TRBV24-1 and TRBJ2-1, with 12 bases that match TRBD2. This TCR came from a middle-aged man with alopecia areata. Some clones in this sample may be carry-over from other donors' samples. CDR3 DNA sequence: TGTGCCACCAGTGAGCTGGGACTAGCGGGCTACAATGAGCAGTTCTTC. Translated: CATSELGLAGYNEQFF.